This TCR beta chain was identified in a study of shared clonotypes between healthy human individuals (dated by TCRdb to about 2020). For the wider study: Two women and three men aged 18 to 49 years were included in the cohort. For each donor, three plates each were used for CD4 naive and CD4 memory, two plates were used for CD8 naive, and one plate was used for CD8 memory. Blood TCR repertoires of roughly five healthy adults were deeply sequenced to estimate repertoire size and the extent of clonotype sharing between individuals. Different laboratories and diverse techniques were used to prepare libraries and sequence TCR repertoires, to increase sequencing depth and limit assay-specific biases. Per donor, leukapheresis produced somewhere between about 0.94 and 8.9 billion PBMCs. Paper-wide results and their limitations: The small number of donors limited the genetic and exposure-history diversity represented. Even with the large sequencing depth, rarefaction of the sorted-subset datasets indicated that sequencing was incomplete. Across several donors, roughly 5% of naive CD4, approximately 4% of naive CD8, under 2.5% of memory CD4, and over 0.35% of memory CD8 clonotypes were shared. Pairwise subsampling indicated that sequencing depth was expected to affect the degree of clonotype sharing among donors. Sampling was restricted to blood, and TCR repertoires in tissues likely differ from the TCR repertoires found in blood. Compared with non-shared clonotypes, clonotypes shared by all four sorted-subset donors had higher generation probabilities. Naive subsets generally had larger estimated clonotype richness than memory subsets did.

Donors were healthy HIV-negative adults with no recently reported acute infections or vaccinations. Every donor was a Caucasian adult living in Nashville, Tennessee, USA. CD4+ T cells were enriched through magnetic negative selection, after which naive cells were positively selected on CD45RA and the remaining negative fraction served as the memory subset. After blood collection by leukapheresis, PBMCs were isolated using Ficoll-Histopaque density gradient centrifugation and then cryopreserved in the vapor phase of liquid nitrogen. Purity and quantity of every magnetically sorted T cell population were checked by analytical flow cytometry. Genomic DNA was isolated from each sorted fraction and quantified by UV absorbance on a Nanodrop 2000c. Trimming at the junction amounts to 2 bases on V and 4 bases on J, and the germline ends lie 17 bases apart. Its CDR3 holds 16 amino acids, cysteine through phenylalanine. The retained sequence is limited to the CDR3, 48 bases, with the frame set at the first base. CDR1 SGHTA and CDR2 FQGTGA were looked up in the germline V gene.

Using the deep immunoSEQ assay, TCR CDR3 regions were amplified from genomic DNA by multiplex PCR. Extracted genomic DNA from each cell subset was spread evenly across all wells of several immunoSEQ 96-well plates, with each plate serving as a replicate. Each replicate PCR for sorted subsets received about 210 ng genomic DNA, equal to tens of thousands of T cell genomes. Purified libraries were measured with a Qubit 3.0 fluorometer, size-checked on a Bioanalyzer 2100, and measured again with the KAPA Library Quantification kit. A separate single-read 150-cycle Illumina NextSeq 550 flow cell was used to sequence each immunoSEQ 96-well plate. As for the authors' bioinformatics: Because the immunoSEQ output held only junctional sequences and lacked quality scores, the filtering could not match the filtering applied to full-length reads. Sequences were annotated with PyIR, a Python wrapper for IgBLAST v1.9, and V/J genes and CDR3 were assigned using IMGT germline references. Reads were filtered out if the reads had weak V/J assignments (E-value above 1e-6), no CDR3, stop codons, out-of-frame junctions, or ambiguous translated residues. A V3J clonotype was defined by an identical inferred V gene, J gene, and CDR3 amino acid sequence. Percentage overlap between repertoires was calculated by dividing the number of shared unique clonotypes by the size of the smaller repertoire. Repertoire richness was assessed with RTK rarefaction, the Chao1 estimator, and Recon v2.1 estimates of unobserved clonotypes. Generation probabilities were computed with OLGA for all TCRbeta clonotypes obtained by the gDNA method from several donors. TCRdb re-hosts the immuneACCESS table, in-frame sequences only. Its copies lack some clones; in the studies checked, an unresolved V gene accounts for under half of them, and the cause for the rest is not known. D and trimming were read from the DNA, whereas the V and J calls and clone size are those reported in that table. Across this sample there are 1.6 million or so clones, with approximately 98.5% seen only once. The ten top clones hold 0.36% of the sample.

To note about this clone: Its cognate antigen has yet to be identified. No per-base quality is available; no much larger clone lies one base away.

Material for sequencing was naive CD4+ T cells sorted from blood. What the cell subset or site label conveys for this sample: CD45RA+ positively selected. The chain is made from TRBV7-3 and TRBJ1-2; the D gene identity is not certain. This receptor was obtained from a man aged 30-40 years in good health. Here the CDR3 is given as CASSLGGRPMVYGYTF. In nucleotides, the sequence is TGTGCCAGCAGCTTAGGAGGGCGCCCGATGGTCTATGGCTACACCTTC. The full variable domain, with segments outside the CDR3 supplied by the reference TRBV7-3 and TRBJ1-2 proteins, appears as GAGVSQTPSNKVTEKGKYVELRCDPISGHTALYWYRQSLGQGPEFLIYFQGTGAADDSGLPNDRFFAVRPEGSVSTLKIQRTERGDSAVYLCASSLGGRPMVYGYTFGSGTRLTVV.